The 8 T cell receptor beta chains in this list originate from one sample, sequenced in a study of blood T cell repertoires in COVID-19. The repertoire was sequenced with immunoSEQ multiplex PCR; TCRdb's copy has only in-frame clones and lacks some. This table holds roughly 150,000 clones, approximately 90% found once. The sequenced sample was peripheral blood. These receptors all come from a human donor in a cohort sampled during active COVID-19.

This clone was seen once. The V and J genes are TRBV9 and TRBJ2-1, with 12 positions matching TRBD2. The CDR3 is made up of 20 amino acids. V trimming: 3 bases; J trimming: 0 bases; junction bases outside the gene matches: 13. The germline V gene encodes CDR1 SGDLS and CDR2 YYNGEE. The CDR3 spells CASSATTSGRRLGSYNEQFF. CDR3 sequence (DNA): TGTGCCAGCAGCGCGACAACTAGCGGGAGGCGGTTGGGCTCCTACAATGAGCAGTTCTTC. Drawing the rest from reference TRBV9 and TRBJ2-1, the complete variable domain is DSGVTQTPKHLITATGQRVTLRCSPRSGDLSVYWYQQSLDQGLQFLIQYYNGEERAKGNILERFSAQQFPDLHSELNLSSLELGDSALYFCASSATTSGRRLGSYNEQFFGPGTRLTVL.

Details on this clone: The sample contains more than one DNA sequence encoding this CDR3. This chain connects TRBV6-5 to TRBJ1-1; 7 positions agree with TRBD1. V gave up 6 bases and J gave up 0 bases; unmatched junction bases: 4. This CDR3 contains 14 residues. CDR1 MNHEY and CDR2 SVGAGI come from the germline V gene. CDR3 coding DNA: TGTGCCAGCAGCAGAGGGACAGTGAACACTGAAGCTTTCTTT. As protein: CASSRGTVNTEAFF.

The chain uses TRBV18 and TRBJ2-7; D is perhaps TRBD2 (5 bases). CDR1 KGHSH and CDR2 LQKENI come from the germline V gene. The CDR3 spans 14 residues. The ends were cut back, 0 bases at V and 7 bases at J, with 13 bases in the middle. The DNA of the CDR3 is TGTGCCAGCTCACCACCCGCGCTAGCTGGGGAGCAGTACTTC. This gives the protein CASSPPALAGEQYF.

The chain is built from TRBV6-5 and TRBJ2-2, with 9 nucleotides matching TRBD2. The CDR3 runs 15 residues. The ends lost 7 bases at V and 7 bases at J; junction bases unmatched: 10. Germline V CDR1 and CDR2: MNHEY, SVGAGI. The CDR3 DNA sequence: TGTGCCAGCAACTCCCCGGGACTAGCTGGCGGGGAGCTGTTTTTT. This gives the protein CASNSPGLAGGELFF.

The J gene is TRBJ2-3, the V gene TRBV28; no firm D call. The CDR3 has 16 residues. V was clipped by 5 bases and J by 2 bases, with 17 bases between them. CDR1 is MDHEN and CDR2 is SYDVKM in the germline V gene. Here the CDR3 DNA reads TGTGCCAGCAGTCTCCCCCCGGGTTCCTCCACAGATACGCAGTATTTT. It encodes CASSLPPGSSTDTQYF.

This clone was seen at least ten times. This chain uses TRBV21-1 with TRBJ1-6; the D call of TRBD1 is as the table states it, not checked on the DNA. TRBV21-1 is shown as a pseudogene. CDR3 length: 17 residues. The CDR3 bases are TGTGCCAGCAGCAAAGCGGGCGGCGAAGGGGAAACGGCACCCCTCCACTTT. Protein product: CASSKAGGEGETAPLHF.

V is TRBV9 and J is TRBJ2-7; TRBD1 matches 9 bases. The germline gives CDR1 SGDLS, CDR2 YYNGEE. The CDR3 is 19 residues long. The V segment lost 0 bases and the J segment 6 bases; nucleotides outside the gene matches: 19. The CDR3 sequence: CASSVAIFLGDREEGEQYF. The CDR3 DNA reads TGTGCCAGCAGCGTAGCTATTTTTCTTGGGGACAGGGAGGAGGGCGAGCAGTACTTC.

The rearrangement uses TRBV7-2 and TRBJ2-5; tentatively, D is TRBD1 (5 bases). Between the trimmed V and J ends, which lost 1 base and 5 bases, there was a span of 14 bases. The CDR3 is 15 amino acids. The germline V gene encodes CDR1 SGHTA and CDR2 FQGNSA. CDR3 loop: CASSLDFGAGETQYF. CDR3 sequence (DNA): TGTGCCAGCAGCTTAGATTTTGGGGCTGGGGAGACCCAGTACTTC.